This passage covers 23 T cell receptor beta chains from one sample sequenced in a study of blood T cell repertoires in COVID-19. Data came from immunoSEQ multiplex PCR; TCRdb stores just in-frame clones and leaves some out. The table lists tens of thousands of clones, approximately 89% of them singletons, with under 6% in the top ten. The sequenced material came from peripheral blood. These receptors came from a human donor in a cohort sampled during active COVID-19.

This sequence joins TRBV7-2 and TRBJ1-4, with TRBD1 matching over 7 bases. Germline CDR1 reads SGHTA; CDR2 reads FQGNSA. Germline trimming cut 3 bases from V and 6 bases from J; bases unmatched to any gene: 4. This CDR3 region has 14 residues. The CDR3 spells CASSLRGPDEKLFF. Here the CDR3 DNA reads TGTGCCAGCAGCTTGAGGGGGCCAGATGAAAAACTGTTTTTT. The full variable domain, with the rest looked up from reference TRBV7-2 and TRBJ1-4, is GAGVSQSPSNKVTEKGKDVELRCDPISGHTALYWYRQSLGQGLEFLIYFQGNSAPDKSGLPSDRFSAERTGGSVSTLTIQRTQQEDSAVYLCASSLRGPDEKLFFGSGTQLSVL.

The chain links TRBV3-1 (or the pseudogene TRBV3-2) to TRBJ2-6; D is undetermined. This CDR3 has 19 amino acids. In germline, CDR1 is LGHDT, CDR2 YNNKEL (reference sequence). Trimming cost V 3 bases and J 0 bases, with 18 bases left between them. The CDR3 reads CASSHWPEDLISGANVLTF. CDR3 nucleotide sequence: TGTGCCAGCAGCCATTGGCCAGAAGATCTTATCTCTGGGGCCAACGTCCTGACTTTC.

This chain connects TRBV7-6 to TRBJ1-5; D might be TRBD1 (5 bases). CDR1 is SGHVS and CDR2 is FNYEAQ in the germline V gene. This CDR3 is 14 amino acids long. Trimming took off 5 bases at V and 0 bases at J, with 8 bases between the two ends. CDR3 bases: TGTGCCAGCAGCCGGGGGGTTAGCAATCAGCCCCAGCATTTT. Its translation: CASSRGVSNQPQHF.

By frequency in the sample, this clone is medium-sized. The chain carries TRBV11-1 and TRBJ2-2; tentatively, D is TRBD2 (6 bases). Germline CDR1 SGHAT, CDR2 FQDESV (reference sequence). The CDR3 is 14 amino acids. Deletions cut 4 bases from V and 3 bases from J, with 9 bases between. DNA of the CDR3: TGTGCCAGCAGCTATGGGACTGACACCGGGGAGCTGTTTTTT. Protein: CASSYGTDTGELFF.

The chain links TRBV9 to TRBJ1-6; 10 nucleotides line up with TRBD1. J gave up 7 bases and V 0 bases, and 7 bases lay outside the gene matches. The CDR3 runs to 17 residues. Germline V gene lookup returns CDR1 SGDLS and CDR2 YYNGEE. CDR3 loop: CASSVGPTGGVNSPLHF. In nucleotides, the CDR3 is TGTGCCAGCAGCGTAGGGCCGACAGGGGGCGTCAATTCACCCCTCCACTTT. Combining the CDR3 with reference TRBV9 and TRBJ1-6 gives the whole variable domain DSGVTQTPKHLITATGQRVTLRCSPRSGDLSVYWYQQSLDQGLQFLIQYYNGEERAKGNILERFSAQQFPDLHSELNLSSLELGDSALYFCASSVGPTGGVNSPLHFGNGTRLTVT.

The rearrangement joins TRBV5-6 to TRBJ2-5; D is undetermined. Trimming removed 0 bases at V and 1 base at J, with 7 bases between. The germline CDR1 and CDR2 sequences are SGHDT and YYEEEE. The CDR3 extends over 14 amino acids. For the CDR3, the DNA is TGTGCCAGCAGCTTGGGGGCAGTCCAAGAGACCCAGTACTTC. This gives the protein CASSLGAVQETQYF.

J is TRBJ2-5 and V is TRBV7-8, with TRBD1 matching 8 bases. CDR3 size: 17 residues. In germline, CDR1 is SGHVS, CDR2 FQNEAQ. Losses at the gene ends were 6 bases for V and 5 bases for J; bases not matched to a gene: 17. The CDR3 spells CASSRNYRGVGRETQYF. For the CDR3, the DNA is TGTGCCAGCAGTCGGAACTACAGGGGGGTCGGAAGGGAGACCCAGTACTTC.

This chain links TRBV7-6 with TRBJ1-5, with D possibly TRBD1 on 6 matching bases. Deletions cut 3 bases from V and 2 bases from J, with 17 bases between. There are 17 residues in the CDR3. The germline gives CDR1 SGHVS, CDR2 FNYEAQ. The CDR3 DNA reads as TGTGCCAGCAGCTTGATCAGGGGAGAAGGGGGCAATCAGCCCCAGCATTTT. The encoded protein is CASSLIRGEGGNQPQHF.

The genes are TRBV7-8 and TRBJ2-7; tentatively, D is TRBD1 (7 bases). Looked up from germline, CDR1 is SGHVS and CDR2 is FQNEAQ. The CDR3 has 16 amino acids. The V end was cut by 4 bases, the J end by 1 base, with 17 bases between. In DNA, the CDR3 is TGTGCCAGCAGCTCTCGACAGGGAGGTTCGTCCTACGAGCAGTACTTC. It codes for CASSSRQGGSSYEQYF.

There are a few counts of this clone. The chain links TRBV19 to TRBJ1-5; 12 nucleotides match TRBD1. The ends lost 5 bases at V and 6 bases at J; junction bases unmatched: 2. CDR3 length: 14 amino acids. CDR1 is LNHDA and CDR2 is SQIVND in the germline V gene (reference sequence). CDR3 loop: CASSGTGGSQPQHF. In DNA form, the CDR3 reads TGTGCCAGTAGTGGGACAGGGGGCAGTCAGCCCCAGCATTTT.

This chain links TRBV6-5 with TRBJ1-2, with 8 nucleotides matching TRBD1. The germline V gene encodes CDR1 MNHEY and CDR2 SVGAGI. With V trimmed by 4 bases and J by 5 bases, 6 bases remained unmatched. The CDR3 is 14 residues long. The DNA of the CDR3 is TGTGCCAGCAGTTCCCCCGGACAGGGATATGGCTACACCTTC. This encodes CASSSPGQGYGYTF.

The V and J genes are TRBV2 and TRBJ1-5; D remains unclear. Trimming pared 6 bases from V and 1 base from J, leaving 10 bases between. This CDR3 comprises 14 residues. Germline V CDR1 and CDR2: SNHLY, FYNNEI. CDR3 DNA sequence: TGTGCCAGCAGCCCCGACATGAGCAATCAGCCCCAGCATTTT. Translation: CASSPDMSNQPQHF.

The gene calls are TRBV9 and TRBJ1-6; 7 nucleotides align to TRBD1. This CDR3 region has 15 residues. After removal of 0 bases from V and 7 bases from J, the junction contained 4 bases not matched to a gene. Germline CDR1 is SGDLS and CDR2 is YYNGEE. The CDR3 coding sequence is TGTGCCAGCAGCGTAGACGGGACAGCGAATTCACCCCTCCACTTT. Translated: CASSVDGTANSPLHF.

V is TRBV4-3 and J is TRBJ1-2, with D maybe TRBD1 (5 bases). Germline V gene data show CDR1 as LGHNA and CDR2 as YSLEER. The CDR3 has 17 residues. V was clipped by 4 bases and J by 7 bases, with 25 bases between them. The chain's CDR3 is CASSLGWGVYLFSGYTF. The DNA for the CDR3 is TGCGCCAGCAGCCTAGGGTGGGGGGTGTATCTCTTCTCTGGCTACACCTTC.

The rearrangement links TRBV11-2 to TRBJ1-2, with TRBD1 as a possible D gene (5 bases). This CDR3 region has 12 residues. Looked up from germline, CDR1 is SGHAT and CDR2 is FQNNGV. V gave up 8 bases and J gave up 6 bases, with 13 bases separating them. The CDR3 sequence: CASGGRRDGYTF. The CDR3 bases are TGTGCCAGCGGGGGGAGGAGGGATGGCTACACCTTC.

In nucleotides, the CDR3 is TGTGCCAGCACCAACAGTGTTTCCTACGAGCAGTACTTC. The encoded protein is CASTNSVSYEQYF. The chain couples TRBV6-5 to TRBJ2-7; no firm D call. The CDR3 sequence is 13 residues long. V was shortened by 7 bases and J by 1 base, with 11 bases between the two germline ends. In germline, CDR1 is MNHEY, CDR2 SVGAGI.

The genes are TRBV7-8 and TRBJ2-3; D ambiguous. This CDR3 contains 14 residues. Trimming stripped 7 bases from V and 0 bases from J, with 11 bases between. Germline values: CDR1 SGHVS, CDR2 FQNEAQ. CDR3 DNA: TGTGCCAGCATCAAGTCCAGAAGCACAGATACGCAGTATTTT. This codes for CASIKSRSTDTQYF.

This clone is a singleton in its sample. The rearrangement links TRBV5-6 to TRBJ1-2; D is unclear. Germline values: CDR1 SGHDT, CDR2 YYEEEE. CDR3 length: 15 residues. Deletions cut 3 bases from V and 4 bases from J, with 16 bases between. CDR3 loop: CASSYYPTESYGYTF. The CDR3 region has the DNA TGTGCCAGCAGCTATTACCCTACAGAAAGCTATGGCTACACCTTC.

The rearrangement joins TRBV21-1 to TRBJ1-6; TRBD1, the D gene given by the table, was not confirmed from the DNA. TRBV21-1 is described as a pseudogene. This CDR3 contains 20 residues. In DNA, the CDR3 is TGTGCCAGCAGCACCCCCCCGCAGGGGGCCCCTAGCTCCTATAATTCACCCCTCCACTTT. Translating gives CASSTPPQGAPSSYNSPLHF.

The CDR3 nucleotides are TGTGCCTGGAGTAGGGCAGGGGGCACAGATACGCAGTATTTT. It is translated as CAWSRAGGTDTQYF. The J gene is TRBJ2-3, the V gene TRBV30, with D possibly TRBD1 on 6 matching bases. Looked up from germline, CDR1 is GTSNPN and CDR2 is SVGIG (reference sequence). The V gene lost 2 bases and the J gene lost 1 base, with 10 bases spanning the gap. CDR3 length equals 14 residues.

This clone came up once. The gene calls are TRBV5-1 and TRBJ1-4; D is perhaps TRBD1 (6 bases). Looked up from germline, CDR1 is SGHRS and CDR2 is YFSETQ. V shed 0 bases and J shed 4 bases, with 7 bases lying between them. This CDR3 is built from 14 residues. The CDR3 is CASSLGTDNEKLFF. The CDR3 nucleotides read TGCGCCAGCAGCTTGGGGACAGATAATGAAAAACTGTTTTTT.

The CDR3 DNA reads as TGCGCCAGCAGCCGACTGGGACAGGGGCCCACCGGGGAGCTGTTTTTT. Amino acids: CASSRLGQGPTGELFF. This sequence joins TRBV4-1 and TRBJ2-2; 10 nucleotides match TRBD1. In germline, CDR1 is MGHRA, CDR2 YSYEKL. The CDR3 runs 16 residues. V was pared by 4 bases and J by 4 bases, with 6 bases of the junction left unmatched.

Written as DNA, the CDR3 is TGTGCCAGCAGCCCCCGGGTTGGCGGGGACTACAATGAGCAGTTCTTC. Encoded protein: CASSPRVGGDYNEQFF. The gene calls are TRBV7-9 and TRBJ2-1; D possibly corresponds to TRBD2 (6 bases). Germline V CDR1 and CDR2: SEHNR, FQNEAQ (reference sequence). The CDR3 spans 16 residues. Between the trimmed V and J ends, which lost 5 bases and 3 bases, there was a span of 17 bases.